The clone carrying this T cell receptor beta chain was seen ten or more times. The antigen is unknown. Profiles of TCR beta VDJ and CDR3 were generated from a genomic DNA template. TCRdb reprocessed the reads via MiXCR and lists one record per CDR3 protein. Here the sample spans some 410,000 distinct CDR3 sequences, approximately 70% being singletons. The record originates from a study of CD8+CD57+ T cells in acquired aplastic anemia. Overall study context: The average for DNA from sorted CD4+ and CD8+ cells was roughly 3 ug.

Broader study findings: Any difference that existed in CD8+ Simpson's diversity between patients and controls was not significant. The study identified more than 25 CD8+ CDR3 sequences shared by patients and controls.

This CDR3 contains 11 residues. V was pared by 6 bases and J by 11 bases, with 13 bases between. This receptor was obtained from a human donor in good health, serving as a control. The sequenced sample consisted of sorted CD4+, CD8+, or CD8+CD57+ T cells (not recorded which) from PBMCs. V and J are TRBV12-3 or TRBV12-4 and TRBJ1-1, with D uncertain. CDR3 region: CASRLLGGAFF. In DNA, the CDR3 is TGTGCCAGCAGGTTGCTGGGTGGGGCTTTCTTT.